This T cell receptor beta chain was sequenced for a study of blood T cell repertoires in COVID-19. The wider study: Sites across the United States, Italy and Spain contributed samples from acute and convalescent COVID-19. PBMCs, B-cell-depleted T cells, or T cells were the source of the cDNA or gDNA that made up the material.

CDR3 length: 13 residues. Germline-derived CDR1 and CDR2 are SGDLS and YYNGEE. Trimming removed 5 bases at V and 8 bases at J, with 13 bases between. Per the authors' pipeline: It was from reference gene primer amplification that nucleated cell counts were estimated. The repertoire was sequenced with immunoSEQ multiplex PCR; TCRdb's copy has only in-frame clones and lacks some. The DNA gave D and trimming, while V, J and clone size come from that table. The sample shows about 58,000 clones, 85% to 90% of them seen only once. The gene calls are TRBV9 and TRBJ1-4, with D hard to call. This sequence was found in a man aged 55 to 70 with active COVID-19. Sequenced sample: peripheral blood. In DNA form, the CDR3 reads TGTGCCAGCAGTCGGGTAGGCGGCGAAAAACTGTTTTTT. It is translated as CASSRVGGEKLFF. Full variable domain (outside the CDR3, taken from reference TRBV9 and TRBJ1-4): DSGVTQTPKHLITATGQRVTLRCSPRSGDLSVYWYQQSLDQGLQFLIQYYNGEERAKGNILERFSAQQFPDLHSELNLSSLELGDSALYFCASSRVGGEKLFFGSGTQLSVL.